These 17 T cell receptor beta chains originate from one sample sequenced in a study of blood T cell repertoires in COVID-19 (dated by TCRdb to the early 2020s). The library was obtained by the immunoSEQ multiplex PCR assay. TCRdb limited this immuneACCESS table to in-frame rearrangements with V and J called. A share of clones is missing; checked studies link under half to unresolved V genes, and the rest is unexplained. The sample table shows roughly 500,000 clones, and 70% to 90% are seen once. The biggest ten clones account for 3.2% of the sample. The sample was peripheral blood. The receptor set was obtained from a human donor in a cohort sampled during active COVID-19.

This clone was seen ten or more times. V gene TRBV11-2 combines with J gene TRBJ1-3, with no clear D. The length of the CDR3 is 14 residues. CDR1 is SGHAT and CDR2 is FQNNGV in the germline V gene. The V end lost 5 bases, the J end lost 1 base, and 9 bases lay between the germline ends. In DNA form, the CDR3 reads TGTGCCAGCAGCCCGCTGACTTCTGGAAACACCATATATTTT. Protein: CASSPLTSGNTIYF. Variable domain in full (rest from reference TRBV11-2 and TRBJ1-3): EAGVAQSPRYKIIEKRQSVAFWCNPISGHATLYWYQQILGQGPKLLIQFQNNGVVDDSQLPKDRFSAERLKGVDSTLKIQPAKLEDSAVYLCASSPLTSGNTIYFGEGSWLTVV.

This chain links TRBV5-1 with TRBJ1-2; 8 nucleotides line up with TRBD1. V was clipped by 8 bases and J by 6 bases; unmatched bases: 15. This CDR3 has 15 amino acids. CDR1 is SGHRS, CDR2 YFSETQ, per germline. The CDR3 region is CASSEPLTGAHGYTF. For the CDR3, the DNA is TGCGCCAGTTCCGAACCTTTGACAGGGGCGCATGGCTACACCTTC.

The chain couples TRBV5-1 to TRBJ2-1, with D possibly being TRBD2 (6 bases). The CDR3 has 15 residues. From germline, CDR1 is SGHRS and CDR2 YFSETQ. The V end lost 5 bases, the J end lost 10 bases, and 22 bases lay between the germline ends. The CDR3 loop reads CASSYTSGLSLEQFF. The CDR3 DNA follows: TGCGCCAGCAGTTATACTTCGGGACTTTCGCTGGAGCAGTTCTTC.

The rearrangement uses TRBV5-4 and TRBJ2-2; TRBD1 matches at 8 bases. V gave up 4 bases and J gave up 6 bases; unmatched junction bases: 8. Per the germline V gene, CDR1 is SGHNT and CDR2 is YYREEE (reference sequence). This CDR3 has 15 amino acids. The CDR3 region has the DNA TGTGCCAGCAGCGACCGGGACAGGCCCTCCGGGGAGCTGTTTTTT. Translated, it gives CASSDRDRPSGELFF.

This clone appeared once. The chain combines TRBV6-5 with TRBJ2-1; 9 nucleotides line up with TRBD1. The V gene's germline CDR1 is MNHEY and CDR2 SVGAGI. V shed 0 bases and J 6 bases; nucleotides not matched to a gene: 6. The CDR3 has 16 residues. The CDR3 DNA follows: TGTGCCAGCAGTTACTCCCCAAGGACAGGGGTCAATGAGCAGTTCTTC. It specifies CASSYSPRTGVNEQFF.

The J gene is TRBJ1-4, the V gene TRBV19; D gene unclear. Germline V gene data show CDR1 as LNHDA and CDR2 as SQIVND (reference sequence). Trimming pared 5 bases from V and 7 bases from J, leaving 17 bases between. The CDR3 has 15 residues. CDR3 nucleotides: TGTGCCAGTAGTCCGGGGTCCGTGGTTGGTGAAAAACTGTTTTTT. It translates to CASSPGSVVGEKLFF.

The chain employs TRBV11-2 and TRBJ2-1; 16 nucleotides line up with TRBD2. J was trimmed by 3 bases and V by 3 bases; bases with no gene match: 2. This CDR3 is 17 amino acids long. Germline loops: CDR1 SGHAT, CDR2 FQNNGV. The CDR3 reads CASSLGLAGGFYNEQFF. In DNA form, the CDR3 reads TGTGCCAGCAGCTTGGGACTAGCGGGAGGGTTCTACAATGAGCAGTTCTTC.

V and J are TRBV27 and TRBJ2-7, with D maybe TRBD1 (6 bases). The V gene's germline CDR1 is MNHEY and CDR2 SMNVEV (reference sequence). This CDR3 comprises 15 residues. Trimming removed 3 bases from V and 6 bases from J, with 18 bases in between. The CDR3: CASSLGAEPFREQYF. For the CDR3, the DNA is TGTGCCAGCAGTTTGGGGGCAGAACCCTTCCGCGAGCAGTACTTC.

Concerning this clone: Within the sample, other DNA sequences also encode this same CDR3. The chain's CDR3 is CASSPDRNYGYTF. In DNA form, the CDR3 reads TGTGCCAGCTCACCCGACAGAAACTATGGCTACACCTTC. The V gene is TRBV18, the J gene TRBJ1-2; TRBD1 might be the D (5 bases). Germline CDR1 and CDR2: KGHSH and LQKENI. The CDR3 is made up of 13 amino acids. V lost 3 bases and J 2 bases, leaving 7 bases between the germline ends.

J is TRBJ2-1 and V is TRBV18; tentative D call: TRBD1 (6 bases). The V and J ends lost 3 bases and 10 bases respectively, with 7 bases between them. This CDR3 has 11 residues. From germline, CDR1 is KGHSH and CDR2 LQKENI. In DNA form, the CDR3 reads TGTGCCAGCTCACCTCAGGGGGAGCAGTTCTTC. This codes for CASSPQGEQFF.

The J gene is TRBJ1-1, the V gene TRBV27, with no clear D. The CDR3 runs 14 residues. Trimming removed 0 bases at V and 4 bases at J, with 9 bases between. The germline V gene has CDR1 MNHEY and CDR2 SMNVEV (reference sequence). The CDR3 DNA follows: TGTGCCAGCAGTTTATCCGCGGGGTTCACTGAAGCTTTCTTT. It encodes CASSLSAGFTEAFF.

The chain links TRBV7-8 to TRBJ1-1; 9 nucleotides agree with TRBD1. The trim removed 5 bases at V and 0 bases at J, leaving 13 bases unmatched. The CDR3 is 18 amino acids. CDR1 is SGHVS and CDR2 is FQNEAQ in the germline V gene. In DNA form, the CDR3 reads TGTGCCAGCAGCCCCACCGGGACAGGGAGTACAATGAACACTGAAGCTTTCTTT. Protein: CASSPTGTGSTMNTEAFF. Supplemented by reference TRBV7-8 and TRBJ1-1, the full variable domain reads GAGVSQSPRYKVAKRGQDVALRCDPISGHVSLFWYQQALGQGPEFLTYFQNEAQLDKSGLPSDRFFAERPEGSVSTLKIQRTQQEDSAVYLCASSPTGTGSTMNTEAFFGQGTRLTVV.

The J gene is TRBJ2-5, the V gene TRBV7-2, with 7 bases that match TRBD2. This CDR3 comprises 17 residues. Losses at the gene ends were 0 bases for V and 6 bases for J; bases not matched to a gene: 13. The germline gives CDR1 SGHTA, CDR2 FQGNSA. DNA for the CDR3: TGTGCCAGCAGCTTAGCGGGAGGGCTCGGGAATACCAAGACCCAGTACTTC. Protein sequence: CASSLAGGLGNTKTQYF.

The chain links TRBV10-3 to TRBJ2-1; tentative D call: TRBD2 (6 bases). Per germline, CDR1 ENHRY and CDR2 SYGVKD. V dropped 5 bases and J dropped 0 bases, with 14 bases sitting between them. The CDR3 sequence is 16 residues long. The CDR3 reads CAISSDSGASYNEQFF. The CDR3, as DNA: TGTGCCATCAGTAGCGATAGCGGAGCCTCCTACAATGAGCAGTTCTTC.

This clone has only one observation. The CDR3 coding sequence is TGTGCCAGCAGCTTGGGAGGGCCTTATGGCTACACCTTC. It is translated as CASSLGGPYGYTF. This chain links TRBV5-8 with TRBJ1-2; D gene uncertain. This CDR3 has 13 amino acids. CDR1 is SGHTS, CDR2 YDEGEE, per germline. Trimming stripped 0 bases from V and 5 bases from J, with 8 bases between.

This clone was observed a single time. This chain links TRBV15 with TRBJ2-1; 9 bases are shared with TRBD1. The CDR3 loop spans 16 amino acids. J gave up 8 bases and V 9 bases, and 17 bases lay outside the gene matches. Per the germline V gene, CDR1 is LNHNV and CDR2 is YYDKDF (reference sequence). The CDR3: CATSYAPGQGVDEQFF. DNA of the CDR3: TGTGCCACTTCCTACGCGCCGGGACAGGGTGTAGATGAGCAGTTCTTC.

V usage is TRBV27 and J usage is TRBJ1-1; 9 nucleotides line up with TRBD1. J lost 11 bases, V lost 8 bases, and 15 bases had no gene match. The CDR3 consists of 14 residues. Germline-derived CDR1 and CDR2 are MNHEY and SMNVEV (reference sequence). The CDR3 spells CASSLRGTGRAAFF. CDR3 nucleotides: TGTGCCAGCTCCCTTCGAGGGACAGGGAGGGCTGCTTTCTTT.